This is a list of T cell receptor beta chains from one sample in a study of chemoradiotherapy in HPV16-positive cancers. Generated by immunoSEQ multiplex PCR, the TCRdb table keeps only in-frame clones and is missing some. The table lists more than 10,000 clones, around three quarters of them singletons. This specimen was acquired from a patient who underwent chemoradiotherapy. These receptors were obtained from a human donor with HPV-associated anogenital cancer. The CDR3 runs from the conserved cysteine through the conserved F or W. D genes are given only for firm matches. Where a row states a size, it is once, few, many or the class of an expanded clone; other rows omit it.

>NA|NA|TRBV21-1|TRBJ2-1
TGTGCCAGCAGCAAAGATTTCCAGAACAATGAGCAGTTCTTC
CASSKDFQNNEQFF
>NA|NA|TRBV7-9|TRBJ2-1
TGTGCCAGCAGCTTAGAAAGGGTCGGGCTAAACAATGAGCAGTTCTTC
CASSLERVGLNNEQFF
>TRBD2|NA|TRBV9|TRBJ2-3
TGTGCCAGCAGCGTAGCCCTCAGCGGGGGGTTGGATACGCAGTATTTT
CASSVALSGGLDTQYF
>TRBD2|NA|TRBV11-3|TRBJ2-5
TGTGCCAGCAGCTTGGGGGGGAGTTGGGAGACCCAGTACTTC
CASSLGGSWETQYF
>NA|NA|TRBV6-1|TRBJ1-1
TGTGCCAGCAGTGAAGATAGTTCGGGGGCTGGAACTTTCTTT
CASSEDSSGAGTFF
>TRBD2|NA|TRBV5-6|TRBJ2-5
TGTGCCAGCAGCTCCGATAGCGGGGTAGAGACCCAGTACTTC
CASSSDSGVETQYF
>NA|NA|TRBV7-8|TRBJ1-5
TGTGCCAGCAGCTCCACCGACAGTTACCAGCCCCAGCATTTT
CASSSTDSYQPQHF
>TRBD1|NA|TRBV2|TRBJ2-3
TGTGCCAGCAGTGAACTAAAAGACAGGGTAGGGTCAGATACGCAGTATTTT
CASSELKDRVGSDTQYF
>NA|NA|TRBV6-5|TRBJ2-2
TGTGCCAGCAGCCGGGTTGTAACCGGGGAGCTGTTTTTT
CASSRVVTGELFF
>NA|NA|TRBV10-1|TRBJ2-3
TGCGCCAGCGGCCTGGCCCCCGGAGATACGCAGTATTTT
CASGLAPGDTQYF
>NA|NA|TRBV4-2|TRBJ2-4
TGTGCCAGCAGCCAAGTTCTGGCAGAAAACATTCAGTACTTC
CASSQVLAENIQYF
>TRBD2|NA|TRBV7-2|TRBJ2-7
TGTGCCAGCAGCTTAGGCGGCGGGGGGGTTTCCTACGAGCAGTACTTC
CASSLGGGGVSYEQYF
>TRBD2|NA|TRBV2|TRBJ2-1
TGTGCCAGCGGTTGGACTAGCGGGGGGGACAATGAGCAGTTCTTC
CASGWTSGGDNEQFF
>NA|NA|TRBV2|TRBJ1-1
TGTGGTAGGACGGTGATGAACACTGAAGCTTTCTTT
CGRTVMNTEAFF
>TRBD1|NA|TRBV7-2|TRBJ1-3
TGTGCCAGCAGCTTAGGGGGGCAGGGGGCAAACGGAAACACCATATATTTT
CASSLGGQGANGNTIYF
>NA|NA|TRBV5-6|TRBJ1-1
TGTGCCAGCAGCTTGTCCTGGCTGGACACTGAAGCTTTCTTT
CASSLSWLDTEAFF
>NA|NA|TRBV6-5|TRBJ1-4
TGTGCCAGCAGCCGAACAGGGTCAACTAATGAAAAACTGTTTTTT
CASSRTGSTNEKLFF
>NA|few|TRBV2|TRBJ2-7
TGTGCCAGCGGCTTAGCCAGGGGTTACGAGCAGTACTTC
CASGLARGYEQYF
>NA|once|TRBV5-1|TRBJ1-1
TGCGCCAGCAGCTCAGTGAACAATGAAGCTTTCTTT
CASSSVNNEAFF
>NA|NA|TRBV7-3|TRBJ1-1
TGTGCCAGCAGCGAGGGGGTGCACACTGAAGCTTTCTTT
CASSEGVHTEAFF
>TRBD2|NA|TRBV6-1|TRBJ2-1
TGTGCCAGCAGTGGGACCTCAACTAGCGGGGGTTCCTACAATGAGCAGTTCTTC
CASSGTSTSGGSYNEQFF
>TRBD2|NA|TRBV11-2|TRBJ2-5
TGTGCCAGCAGCTCACTAGCGGGGGGGCGGCGTGAGACCCAGTACTTC
CASSSLAGGRRETQYF
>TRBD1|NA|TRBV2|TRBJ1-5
TGTGCCAGCAGTGGACAGGGGAGCAATCAGCCCCAGCATTTT
CASSGQGSNQPQHF
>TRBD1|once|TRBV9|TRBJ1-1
TGTGCCAGCAGCGTTTCGGGACAGGAGAACACTGAAGCTTTCTTT
CASSVSGQENTEAFF
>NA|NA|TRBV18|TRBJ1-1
TGTGCCAGCTCACCACCCGTACTGTCGACCGTAACGACTAACACTGAAGCTTTCTTT
CASSPPVLSTVTTNTEAFF
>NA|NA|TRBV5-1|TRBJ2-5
TGCGCCAGCAGCTTCGGAGGACAAGAGACCCAGTACTTC
CASSFGGQETQYF
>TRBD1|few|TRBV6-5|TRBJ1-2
TGTGCCAGCAGTCCCAATCTACAGGGGAACTATGGCTACACCTTC
CASSPNLQGNYGYTF
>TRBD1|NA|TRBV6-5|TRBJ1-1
TGTGCCAGCAGTCAGGGACAGGGCGCTGAAGCTTTCTTT
CASSQGQGAEAFF
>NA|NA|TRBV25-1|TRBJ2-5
TGTGCCAGCAGTGAATATCGAGTGGCAGAGACCCAGTACTTC
CASSEYRVAETQYF
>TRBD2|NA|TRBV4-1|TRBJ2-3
TGCGCCAGCAGCCAAGATCGGGGGGGATCCGATACGCAGTATTTT
CASSQDRGGSDTQYF
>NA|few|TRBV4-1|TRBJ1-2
TGCGCCAGCAGCCAAGTCATCGGTCACTATGGCTACACCTTC
CASSQVIGHYGYTF
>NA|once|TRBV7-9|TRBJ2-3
TGTGCCAGCAGCCCGTTGGACCTTCTTTTGACAGATACGCAGTATTTT
CASSPLDLLLTDTQYF
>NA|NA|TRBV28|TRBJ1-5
TGTGCCAGCAGCGCCTCGACAATGGTCTGGGATCAGCCCCAGCATTTT
CASSASTMVWDQPQHF
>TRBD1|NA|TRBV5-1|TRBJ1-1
TGCGCCAGCAGCCACAGACAGGGATTGAACACTGAAGCTTTCTTT
CASSHRQGLNTEAFF
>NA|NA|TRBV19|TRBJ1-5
TGTGCCAGTAGTCCGATGAGTTTCCAAAATCAGCCCCAGCATTTT
CASSPMSFQNQPQHF
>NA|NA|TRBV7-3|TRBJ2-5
TGTGCCAGCAGCTTAAACAGGCAAGAGACCCAGTACTTC
CASSLNRQETQYF
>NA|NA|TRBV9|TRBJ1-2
TGTGCCAGCAGCCCCCCGGAAAACTTTGGCTACACCTTC
CASSPPENFGYTF
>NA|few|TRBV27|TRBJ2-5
TGTGCCAGCTCCTTCTCCGGGACTGGGGGGGCAGAGACCCAGTACTTC
CASSFSGTGGAETQYF
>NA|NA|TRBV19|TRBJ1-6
TGTGCCAGTAGTCCCGCGGGTTCAGCCAATTCACCCCTCCACTTT
CASSPAGSANSPLHF
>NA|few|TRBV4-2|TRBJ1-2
TGTGCCAGCAGCCAAGGATACCAGTATGGCTACACCTTC
CASSQGYQYGYTF
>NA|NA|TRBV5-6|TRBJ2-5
TGTGCCAGCAGCCCCGGGGGAAGAGGTGAGACCCAGTACTTC
CASSPGGRGETQYF
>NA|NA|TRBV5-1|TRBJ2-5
TGCGCCAGCAGCTTGCTCAGGGGGGGGTCTGGGGAGACCCAGTACTTC
CASSLLRGGSGETQYF
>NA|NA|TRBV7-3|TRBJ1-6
TGTGCCAGCAGTTTAGGACCGGGCTTGGGGTCACCCCTCCACTTT
CASSLGPGLGSPLHF
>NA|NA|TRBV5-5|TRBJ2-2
TGTGCCAGCAGCTCGTTCGCGCGCACCGGGGAGCTGTTTTTT
CASSSFARTGELFF
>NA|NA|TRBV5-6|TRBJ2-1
TGTGCCAGCAGCTTGGGCACCATACCTTTAAATGAGCAGTTCTTC
CASSLGTIPLNEQFF
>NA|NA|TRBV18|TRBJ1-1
TGTGCCAGCTCACTCCAGGCAGGGAACACTGAAGCTTTCTTT
CASSLQAGNTEAFF
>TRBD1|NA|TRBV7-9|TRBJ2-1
TGTGCCAGCAGCTTTTACAGGGGGCCGGAGACTAATGAGCAGTTCTTC
CASSFYRGPETNEQFF
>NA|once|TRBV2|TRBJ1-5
TGTGCCAGCAGTGAGGTCTCATATAGCAATCAGCCCCAGCATTTT
CASSEVSYSNQPQHF
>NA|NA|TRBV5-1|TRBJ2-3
TGCGCCAGCAGCTTGAGTACAGATACGCAGTATTTT
CASSLSTDTQYF
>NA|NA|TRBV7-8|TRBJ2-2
TGTGCCAGCAGCTTAGCAGGGGCCGCCGGGGAGCTGTTTTTT
CASSLAGAAGELFF